The sequence of this TCR beta chain was determined in a study of blood T cell repertoires in COVID-19 (dated by TCRdb to 2020 to 2021). With regard to the full study: Collaborator samples came from the United States, Italy and Spain and covered acute and convalescent phases of COVID-19. Where available, HLA class I and class II types were obtained from metadata supplied by the sample provider rather than from assay-based typing. Subjects who had been exposed to COVID-19, were actively infected with it, or had recovered from it provided the deeply sampled blood TCRbeta repertoires that made up the dataset. The repertoires were made available in a free public database intended to serve as a resource for research on the immune response to SARS-CoV-2. The prospective study material was composed of cDNA or gDNA derived from T cells, B-cell-depleted T cells, or PBMCs. The sample metadata nearly always contained a de-identified subject ID, COVID-19 status, age in years and sex. Samples came from the ongoing ImmuneRACE study (first 160 participants) plus 1,254 subjects from 6 global collaborators.

Results and caveats for the whole study, not just this receptor: How much clinical and demographic metadata was included differed by source and by participant, and the metadata was provided uncurated.

TCRbeta CDR3 regions were amplified from genomic DNA by means of the immunoSEQ Assay, a bias-controlled multiplex PCR. The authors' analysis ran thus. The number of nucleated cells in each sample was estimated from the amplification of reference gene primers within the assay. Sequence reads were collapsed and filtered to measure the absolute abundance of every unique TCRbeta CDR3 rearrangement. Productive Simpson clonality was computed per sample as the square root of Simpson's diversity index over productive rearrangements. TCRdb re-hosts the immuneACCESS table, in-frame sequences only. Its copies lack some clones; in the studies checked, an unresolved V gene accounts for under half of them, and the cause for the rest is not known. V, J and clone size were drawn from that table, and D and trimming were deduced from the DNA. The sample table records about 200,000 clones; around 90% of these occur just once. The leading ten clones occupy around 2.4% of the sample.

Of note for this clone: Its antigen has not been determined. Per-nucleotide qualities are absent, and no much larger clonotype sits a single base away.

Clipping removes 2 bases from V and 6 bases from J, with 4 as the unmatched junction base count. The CDR3 contains 15 residues, cysteine and phenylalanine counted. Only the CDR3 portion is preserved as DNA: 45 bases, with reading frame beginning at the first base. CDR1 and CDR2 are read off the germline V gene as ENHRY and SYGVKD. In the prospective study, participants were about 18 to 100 years old, resided in approximately 25 geographic areas of the United States, and were enrolled through a virtual design. In the prospective study, cohorts were assigned on the basis of participant-reported clinical history obtained from a screening survey and a study questionnaire. Recovered participants in ImmuneRACE Cohort 3 were defined as having two consecutive negative NP/OP PCR tests, clearance from a healthcare professional, or resolution of symptoms. Mobile phlebotomists in the prospective study collected whole blood, serum and a nasopharyngeal or oropharyngeal swab from every participant. Participants in the prospective study had the option to provide additional blood draws and questionnaires over an approximately 2-month period. Blood samples from the prospective study were shipped frozen or at room temperature prior to DNA extraction.

In this chain, TRBV10-3 is recombined with TRBJ1-5, with 10 junctional bases fitting TRBD1. What was sequenced was PBMCs or T cells enriched from blood (not recorded which). This clonotype originated in a woman in her thirties who had recovered from COVID-19. The CDR3 loop reads CAISERDRGSQPQHF. The DNA reads TGTGCCATCAGTGAGCGGGACAGGGGTAGTCAGCCCCAGCATTTT.